This entry lists 10 T cell receptor beta chains sequenced from one sample in a study of T cell changes during pregnancy in multiple sclerosis. Sequencing was performed with immunoSEQ multiplex PCR; in TCRdb, only in-frame clones are kept and a portion is missing. Among tens of thousands of clones, roughly 92% were seen once, and the ten largest hold less than 2%. The sequenced sample was peripheral blood, obtained in the second trimester of pregnancy. The receptors shown here come from a female donor with multiple sclerosis, enrolled in a pregnancy study.

The CDR3 is CASSEVAGETQYF. The CDR3 DNA follows: TGTGCCAGCAGTGAAGTGGCGGGAGAGACCCAGTACTTC. The chain links TRBV2 to TRBJ2-5, with D perhaps matching TRBD2 (5 bases). CDR1 and CDR2 (germline): SNHLY, FYNNEI. The CDR3 is made up of 13 amino acids. The ends were cut back, 1 base at V and 4 bases at J, with 7 bases in the middle.

This sequence joins TRBV6-5 and TRBJ2-7; TRBD2 aligns across 8 bases. V was pared by 5 bases and J by 2 bases, with 5 bases of the junction left unmatched. CDR3 size: 14 residues. Germline V CDR1 and CDR2: MNHEY, SVGAGI. The CDR3 DNA follows: TGTGCCAGCAGTCTTGGACTAGCTACCTACGAGCAGTACTTC. As protein: CASSLGLATYEQYF.

The chain's CDR3 is CASSEAGTAYEQYF. The CDR3 DNA sequence: TGTGCCAGCAGTGAAGCGGGGACAGCCTACGAGCAGTACTTC. The V gene is TRBV6-1, the J gene TRBJ2-7, with 7 bases matching TRBD1. The CDR3 contains 14 residues. Germline lookup yields CDR1 MNHNS and CDR2 SASEGT. Unmatched junction bases numbered 1, after V lost 0 bases and J lost 2 bases.

The table lists this clone with a count of one. The chain couples TRBV27 to TRBJ1-6, with TRBD1 matching 7 bases. The CDR3 has 16 residues. V lost 8 bases and J lost 1; bases outside the gene matches: 8. CDR1 is MNHEY, CDR2 SMNVEV, per germline (reference sequence). The CDR3 coding sequence is TGTGCCAGCGCTCGACAGGGAGGATCCTATAATTCACCCCTCCACTTT. Its protein is CASARQGGSYNSPLHF.

To note about this clone: Other DNA sequences within the sample encode an identical CDR3. The DNA of the CDR3 is TGCGCCAGCAGCCTCCGACAGGGTTATGGCTACACCTTC. This encodes CASSLRQGYGYTF. This chain joins TRBV5-1 and TRBJ1-2, with TRBD1 identical over 7 bases. The germline CDR1 and CDR2 sequences are SGHRS and YFSETQ. V lost 4 bases and J lost 5; bases outside the gene matches: 5. This CDR3 contains 13 residues.

This sequence joins TRBV28 and TRBJ1-2, with D possibly matching TRBD1 (5 bases). CDR1 is MDHEN and CDR2 is SYDVKM in the germline V gene. The CDR3 runs 13 residues. Trimming stripped 3 bases from V and 2 bases from J, with 7 bases between. Here the CDR3 reads CASSFDSNYGYTF. CDR3 sequence (DNA): TGTGCCAGCAGTTTCGACAGCAACTATGGCTACACCTTC.

This chain connects TRBV19 to TRBJ2-5; 7 positions match TRBD1. With V trimmed by 7 bases and J by 5 bases, 10 bases remained unmatched. The CDR3 runs 14 residues. The germline V gene encodes CDR1 LNHDA and CDR2 SQIVND (reference sequence). The CDR3 sequence: CASTPTGSGETQYF. In DNA, the CDR3 is TGTGCCAGTACCCCGACAGGGTCTGGGGAGACCCAGTACTTC.

The V call is TRBV19, the J call TRBJ1-1, with 10 nucleotides matching TRBD1. V gave up 4 bases and J gave up 1 base; unmatched junction bases: 0. The CDR3 has 14 residues. The V gene's germline CDR1 is LNHDA and CDR2 SQIVND (reference sequence). CDR3 sequence (DNA): TGTGCCAGTAGTAGGGACAGGGGGAACACTGAAGCTTTCTTT. It specifies CASSRDRGNTEAFF.

The rearrangement joins TRBV29-1 to TRBJ1-3; D is unresolved. The CDR3 is 14 residues long. The V gene's germline CDR1 is SQVTM and CDR2 ANQGSEA. V was pared by 0 bases and J by 2 bases, with 8 bases between. DNA of the CDR3: TGCAGCGTTGAAGATTTAACAGCTGGAAACACCATATATTTT. This encodes CSVEDLTAGNTIYF.

The CDR3, as DNA: TGTGCCAGTAGTCAAAGAATGGCCATTCAGTACTTC. Amino acids: CASSQRMAIQYF. This chain uses TRBV19 with TRBJ2-4; D is ambiguous. The V and J ends lost 5 bases and 9 bases respectively, with 11 bases between them. The CDR3 contains 12 residues. Germline V gives CDR1 LNHDA, CDR2 SQIVND (reference sequence). Filled out from reference TRBV19 and TRBJ2-4, the complete variable domain reads DGGITQSPKYLFRKEGQNVTLSCEQNLNHDAMYWYRQDPGQGLRLIYYSQIVNDFQKGDIAEGYSVSREKKESFPLTVTSAQKNPTAFYLCASSQRMAIQYFGAGTRLSVL.